Sequencing of this TCR beta chain was carried out in a study of T cell changes during pregnancy in multiple sclerosis. Germline trimming cut 3 bases from V and 4 bases from J; bases unmatched to any gene: 6. The V gene's germline CDR1 is LNHDA and CDR2 SQIVND (reference sequence). This CDR3 comprises 16 residues. Clones were sequenced by immunoSEQ multiplex PCR, and TCRdb holds only the in-frame ones, with some missing. Of over 65,000 clones in the sample, about nine tenths were seen once. The chain recombines TRBV19 with TRBJ2-1; 10 nucleotides align to TRBD1. The clonotype was recovered from a female donor with multiple sclerosis, enrolled in a pregnancy study. The source material was peripheral blood, sampled in the first trimester of pregnancy. The CDR3 nucleotides read TGTGCCAGTAGTATCCCCGAGGGACAGGGGTACAATGAGCAGTTCTTC. Amino acid sequence: CASSIPEGQGYNEQFF. Drawing the rest from reference TRBV19 and TRBJ2-1, the complete variable domain is DGGITQSPKYLFRKEGQNVTLSCEQNLNHDAMYWYRQDPGQGLRLIYYSQIVNDFQKGDIAEGYSVSREKKESFPLTVTSAQKNPTAFYLCASSIPEGQGYNEQFFGPGTRLTVL.